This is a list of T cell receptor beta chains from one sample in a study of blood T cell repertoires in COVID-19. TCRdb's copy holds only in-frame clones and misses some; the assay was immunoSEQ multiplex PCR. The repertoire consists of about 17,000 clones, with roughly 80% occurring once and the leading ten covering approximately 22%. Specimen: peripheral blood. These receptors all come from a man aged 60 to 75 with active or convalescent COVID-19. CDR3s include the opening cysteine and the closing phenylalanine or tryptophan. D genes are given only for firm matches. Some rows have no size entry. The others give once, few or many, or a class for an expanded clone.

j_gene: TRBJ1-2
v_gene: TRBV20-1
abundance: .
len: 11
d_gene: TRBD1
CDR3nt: TGCATGGGACAGGATGACTATGGCTACACCTTC
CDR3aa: CMGQDDYGYTF

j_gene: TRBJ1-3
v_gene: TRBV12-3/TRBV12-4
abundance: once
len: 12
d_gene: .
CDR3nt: TGTGCCAGCAGTCGGTCTGGAAACACCATATATTTT
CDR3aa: CASSRSGNTIYF

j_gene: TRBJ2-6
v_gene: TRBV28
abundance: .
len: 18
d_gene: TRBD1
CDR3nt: TGTGCCAGCAGTTCGCATGGACAGGTCGACTCTGGGGCCAACGTCCTGACTTTC
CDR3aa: CASSSHGQVDSGANVLTF

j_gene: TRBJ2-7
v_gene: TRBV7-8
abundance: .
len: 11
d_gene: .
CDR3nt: TGTGCCAGCAGCCAAAGAGACGAGCAGTACTTC
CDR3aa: CASSQRDEQYF

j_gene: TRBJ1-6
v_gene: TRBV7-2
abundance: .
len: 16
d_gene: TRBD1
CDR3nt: TGTGCCAGCAGCACCCGACAGGGAGCCTATAATTCACCCCTCCACTTT
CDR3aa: CASSTRQGAYNSPLHF

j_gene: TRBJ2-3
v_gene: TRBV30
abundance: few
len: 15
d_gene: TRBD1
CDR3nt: TGTGCCGTCGGGGGGACAGGGGGGGGCACAGATACGCAGTATTTT
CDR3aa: CAVGGTGGGTDTQYF

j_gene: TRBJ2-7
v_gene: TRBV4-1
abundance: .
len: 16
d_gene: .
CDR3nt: TGCGCCAGCAGCCAAGTTCCCAGCGGGTTAACCTACGAGCAGTACTTC
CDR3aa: CASSQVPSGLTYEQYF

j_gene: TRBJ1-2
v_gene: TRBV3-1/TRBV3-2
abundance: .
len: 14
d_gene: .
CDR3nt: TGTGCCAGCAGCCAAGATTCCAGCGTCTATGGCTACACCTTC
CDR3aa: CASSQDSSVYGYTF

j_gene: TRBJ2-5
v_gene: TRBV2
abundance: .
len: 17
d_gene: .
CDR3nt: TGTGCCAGCAGTGAGGGCGACCGAACGATACAAAAAGAGACCCAGTACTTC
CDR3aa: CASSEGDRTIQKETQYF

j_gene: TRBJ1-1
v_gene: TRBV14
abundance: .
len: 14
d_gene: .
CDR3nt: TGTGCCAGCAGCCAAGGGGGTGGCCAGGGGAGAGCTTTCTTT
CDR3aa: CASSQGGGQGRAFF

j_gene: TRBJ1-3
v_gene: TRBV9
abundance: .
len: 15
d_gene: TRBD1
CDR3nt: TGTGCCAGCAGCCCGACAGGGGCAGCTGGAAACACCATATATTTT
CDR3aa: CASSPTGAAGNTIYF

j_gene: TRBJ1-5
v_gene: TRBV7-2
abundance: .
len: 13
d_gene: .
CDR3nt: TGTGCCAGCAGCTCCAGGACAGATCAGCCCCAGCATTTT
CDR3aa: CASSSRTDQPQHF

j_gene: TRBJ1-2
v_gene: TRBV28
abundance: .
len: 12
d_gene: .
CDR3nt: TGTGCCAGCAGGGCAGGCAGTGGGGGCTACACCTTC
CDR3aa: CASRAGSGGYTF

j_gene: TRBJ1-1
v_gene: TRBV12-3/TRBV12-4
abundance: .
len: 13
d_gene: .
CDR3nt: TGTGCCAGCAGTTTAGGGCGGGACACTGAAGCTTTCTTT
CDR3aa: CASSLGRDTEAFF

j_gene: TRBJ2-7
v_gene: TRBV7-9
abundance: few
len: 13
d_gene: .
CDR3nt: TGTGCCAGCAGCCCCGAGGGGGGGCGTCAGCAGTACTTC
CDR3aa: CASSPEGGRQQYF

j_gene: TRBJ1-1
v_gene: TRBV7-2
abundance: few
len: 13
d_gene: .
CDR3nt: TGTGCCAGCAGCGTGGACAAGAACACTGAAGCTTTCTTT
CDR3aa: CASSVDKNTEAFF

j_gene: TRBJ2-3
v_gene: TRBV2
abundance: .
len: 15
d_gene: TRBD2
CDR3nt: TGTGCCAGCAGTGCGGGGAGCGGGAGGGAGGATACGCAGTATTTT
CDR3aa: CASSAGSGREDTQYF

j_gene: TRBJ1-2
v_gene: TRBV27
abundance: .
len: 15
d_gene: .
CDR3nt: TGTGCCAGCAGTTTATCTGGGGGCGAGGGATATGGCTACACCTTC
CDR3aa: CASSLSGGEGYGYTF

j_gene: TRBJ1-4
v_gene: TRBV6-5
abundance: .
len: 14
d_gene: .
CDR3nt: TGTGCCAGCAGTTACTCTGGGGGGTTTGAAAAACTGTTTTTT
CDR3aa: CASSYSGGFEKLFF

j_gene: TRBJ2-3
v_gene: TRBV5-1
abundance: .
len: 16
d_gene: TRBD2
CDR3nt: TGCGCCAGCAGCTTGGATCTAGCGGGAGCCACAGATACGCAGTATTTT
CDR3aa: CASSLDLAGATDTQYF

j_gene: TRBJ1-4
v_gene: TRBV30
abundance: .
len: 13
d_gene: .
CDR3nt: TGTGCCTGGAGTGTACAGGTTAATGAAAAACTGTTTTTT
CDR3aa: CAWSVQVNEKLFF

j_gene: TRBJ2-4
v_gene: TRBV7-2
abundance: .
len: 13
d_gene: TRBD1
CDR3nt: TGTGCCAGCAGCTTATTCGCGGACAGGCTTCAGTACTTC
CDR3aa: CASSLFADRLQYF

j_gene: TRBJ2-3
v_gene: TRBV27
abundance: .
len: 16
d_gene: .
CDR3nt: TGTGCCAGCAGTTTAGGGGGCACGCACGGCACAGATACGCAGTATTTT
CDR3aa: CASSLGGTHGTDTQYF

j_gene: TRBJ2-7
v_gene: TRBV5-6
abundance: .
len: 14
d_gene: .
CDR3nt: TGTGCCAGCACCTCGGACAATATGGTTTGGGAGCAGTACTTC
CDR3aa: CASTSDNMVWEQYF

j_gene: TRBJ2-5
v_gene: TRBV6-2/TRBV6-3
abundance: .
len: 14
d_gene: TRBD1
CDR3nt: TGTGCCAGCTGCCGACTGACAGGGATAGAGACCCAGTACTTC
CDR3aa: CASCRLTGIETQYF

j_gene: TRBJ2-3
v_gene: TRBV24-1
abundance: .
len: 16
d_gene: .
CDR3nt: TGTGCCACCAGTGATTGGCGGGGACAGAACACAGATACGCAGTATTTT
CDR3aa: CATSDWRGQNTDTQYF

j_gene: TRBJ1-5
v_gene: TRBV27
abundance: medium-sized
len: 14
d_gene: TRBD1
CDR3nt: TGTGCCAGCAGTTCCGGGACAGGGGGGCAGCCCCAGCATTTT
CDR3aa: CASSSGTGGQPQHF

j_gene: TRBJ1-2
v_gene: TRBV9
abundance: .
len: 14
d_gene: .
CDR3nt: TGTGCCAGCAGCTATCTGGGGCAGGGTGGTGGCTACACCTTC
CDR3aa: CASSYLGQGGGYTF

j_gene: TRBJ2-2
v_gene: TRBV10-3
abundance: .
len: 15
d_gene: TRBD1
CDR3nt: TGTGCCATCAGTCCCGAGACAGGGAAGGCCGGGGAGCTGTTTTTT
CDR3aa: CAISPETGKAGELFF

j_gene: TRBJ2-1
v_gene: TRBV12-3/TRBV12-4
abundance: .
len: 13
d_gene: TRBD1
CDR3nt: TGTGCCAGCAGTTTAGTCAGGGGGAATGAGCAGTTCTTC
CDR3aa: CASSLVRGNEQFF

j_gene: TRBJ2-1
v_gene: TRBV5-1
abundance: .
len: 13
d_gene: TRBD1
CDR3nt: TGCGCCAGCAGCACAGGACAGGGTAATGAGCAGTTCTTC
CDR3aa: CASSTGQGNEQFF

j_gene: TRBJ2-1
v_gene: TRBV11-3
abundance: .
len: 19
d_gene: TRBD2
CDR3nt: TGTGCCAGCAGCTTAGGATGGACTAGCGGGAGCCCGACCTACAATGAGCAGTTCTTC
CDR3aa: CASSLGWTSGSPTYNEQFF

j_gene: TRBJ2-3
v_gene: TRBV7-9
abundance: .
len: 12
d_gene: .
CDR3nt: TGTGCCAGCAGCTCGGGGGTAGATACGCAGTATTTT
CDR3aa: CASSSGVDTQYF

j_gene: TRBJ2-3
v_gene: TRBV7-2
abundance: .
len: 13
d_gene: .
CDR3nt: TGTGCCAGCAGCCCCCAGGGAACAGATACGCAGTATTTT
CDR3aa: CASSPQGTDTQYF

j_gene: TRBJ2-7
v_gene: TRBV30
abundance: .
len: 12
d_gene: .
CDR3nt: TGTGCCTGGACCTCAGGTGGGTGGGAGCAGTACTTC
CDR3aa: CAWTSGGWEQYF

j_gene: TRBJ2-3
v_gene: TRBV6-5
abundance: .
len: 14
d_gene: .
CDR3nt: TGTGCCAGCAGTTTGACAGGTCAAGCAGATACGCAGTATTTT
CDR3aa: CASSLTGQADTQYF

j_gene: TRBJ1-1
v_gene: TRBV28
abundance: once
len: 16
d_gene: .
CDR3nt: TGTGCCAGCAGTTCCACAGGGATTGGAATGAACACTGAAGCTTTCTTT
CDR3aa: CASSSTGIGMNTEAFF

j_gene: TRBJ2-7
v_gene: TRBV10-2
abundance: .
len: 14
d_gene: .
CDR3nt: TGCGCCAGCAGAGATGTGGGCGGGAACTACGAGCAGTACTTC
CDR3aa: CASRDVGGNYEQYF

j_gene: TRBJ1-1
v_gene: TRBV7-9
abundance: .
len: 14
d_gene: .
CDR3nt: TGTGCCAGCAGCTTAATGAGGGTTAGGACTGAAGCTTTCTTT
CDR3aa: CASSLMRVRTEAFF

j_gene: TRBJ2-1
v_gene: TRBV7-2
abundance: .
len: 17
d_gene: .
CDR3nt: TGTGCCAGCAGCTTATCTAGTCGGGGGAGCTCCTACAATGAGCAGTTCTTC
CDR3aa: CASSLSSRGSSYNEQFF

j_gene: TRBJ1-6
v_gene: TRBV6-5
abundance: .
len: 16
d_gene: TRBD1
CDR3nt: TGTGCCAGCAGTTCCTTCGGGACAGGGGATAATTCACCCCTCCACTTT
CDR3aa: CASSSFGTGDNSPLHF

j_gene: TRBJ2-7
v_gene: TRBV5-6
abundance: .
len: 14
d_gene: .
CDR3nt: TGTGCCAGCAGCTCGGCTGGGCTCCGTTACGAGCAGTACTTC
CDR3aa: CASSSAGLRYEQYF

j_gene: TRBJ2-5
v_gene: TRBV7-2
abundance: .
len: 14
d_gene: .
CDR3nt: TGTGCCAGCAGCCCCCGGGTGGCGGGAGAGACCCAGTACTTC
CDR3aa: CASSPRVAGETQYF

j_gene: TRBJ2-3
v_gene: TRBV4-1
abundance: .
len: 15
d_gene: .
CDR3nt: TGCGCCAGCAGCCGTACGGGACAAGGCACAGATACGCAGTATTTT
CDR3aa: CASSRTGQGTDTQYF

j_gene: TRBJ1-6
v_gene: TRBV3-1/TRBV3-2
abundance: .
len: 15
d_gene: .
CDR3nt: TGTGCCAGCAGCCTTTCCTCGGGGGTTAATTCACCCCTCCACTTT
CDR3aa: CASSLSSGVNSPLHF

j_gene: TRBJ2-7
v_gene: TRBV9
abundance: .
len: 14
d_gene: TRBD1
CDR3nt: TGTGCCAGCAGCCCCCAGGGACAGGGGGGCGAGCAGTACTTC
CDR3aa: CASSPQGQGGEQYF

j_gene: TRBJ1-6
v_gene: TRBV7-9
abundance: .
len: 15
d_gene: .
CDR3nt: TGTGCCAGCAGCTTAGACGCGGGGGATAATTCACCCCTCCACTTT
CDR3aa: CASSLDAGDNSPLHF

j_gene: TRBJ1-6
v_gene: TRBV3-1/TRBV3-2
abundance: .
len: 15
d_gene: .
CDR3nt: TGTGCCAGCAGCCAAGCGGGGGTTCCACTTTCACCCCTCCACTTT
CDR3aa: CASSQAGVPLSPLHF

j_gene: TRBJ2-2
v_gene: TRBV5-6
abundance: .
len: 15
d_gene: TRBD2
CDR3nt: TGTGCCAGCAGATTGACTAGCGGGAGAGCCGGGGAGCTGTTTTTT
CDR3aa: CASRLTSGRAGELFF

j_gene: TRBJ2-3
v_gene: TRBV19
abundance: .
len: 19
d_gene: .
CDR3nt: TGTGCCAGTAGTCCCTTAAAGGGTGGGGCCCCCTCCTCCACAGATACGCAGTATTTT
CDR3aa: CASSPLKGGAPSSTDTQYF

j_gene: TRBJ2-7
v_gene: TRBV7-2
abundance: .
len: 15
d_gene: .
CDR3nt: TGTGCCAGCAGCTTAGGAGGCCGTAGCTCCTACGAGCAGTACTTC
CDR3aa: CASSLGGRSSYEQYF

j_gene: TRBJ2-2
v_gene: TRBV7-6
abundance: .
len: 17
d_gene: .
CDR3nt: TGTGCCAGCAGCTTGGAGGGGGCCGGGACAGTCACCGGGGAGCTGTTTTTT
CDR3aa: CASSLEGAGTVTGELFF

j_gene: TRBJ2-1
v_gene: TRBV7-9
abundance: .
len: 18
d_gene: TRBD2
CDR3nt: TGTGCCAGCAGCGTCCCAACATCTAGCGGGGGATCCTACAATGAGCAGTTCTTC
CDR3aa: CASSVPTSSGGSYNEQFF

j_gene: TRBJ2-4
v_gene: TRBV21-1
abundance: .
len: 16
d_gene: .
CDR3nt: TGTGCCAGCAGCAAAGACGGAGGACAGTCTAAAAACATTCAGTACTTC
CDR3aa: CASSKDGGQSKNIQYF

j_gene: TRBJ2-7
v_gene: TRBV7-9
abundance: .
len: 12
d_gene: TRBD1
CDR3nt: TGTGCCAGCAGCCCGACAGGGGACGAGCAGTACTTC
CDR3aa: CASSPTGDEQYF

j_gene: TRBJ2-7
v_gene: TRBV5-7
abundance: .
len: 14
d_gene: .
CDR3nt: TGTGCCAGCAGCTTCGCGGGCATCGGCTACGAGCAGTACTTC
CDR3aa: CASSFAGIGYEQYF

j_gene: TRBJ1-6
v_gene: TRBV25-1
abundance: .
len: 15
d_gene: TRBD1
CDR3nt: TGTGCCAGCAGTGAGGGGGACAGGGATAATTCACCCCTCCACTTT
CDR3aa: CASSEGDRDNSPLHF